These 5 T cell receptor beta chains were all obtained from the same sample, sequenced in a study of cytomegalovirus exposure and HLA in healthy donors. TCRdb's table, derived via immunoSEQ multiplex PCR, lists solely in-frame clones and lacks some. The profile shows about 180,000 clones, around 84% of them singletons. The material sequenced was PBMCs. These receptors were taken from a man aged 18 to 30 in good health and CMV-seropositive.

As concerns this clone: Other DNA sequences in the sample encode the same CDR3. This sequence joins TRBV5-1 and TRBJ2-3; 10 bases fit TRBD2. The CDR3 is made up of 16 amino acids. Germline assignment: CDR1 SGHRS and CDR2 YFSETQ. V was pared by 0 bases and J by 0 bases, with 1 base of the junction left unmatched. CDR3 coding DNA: TGCGCCAGCAGCTTGGGGACTAGCGGAAGCACAGATACGCAGTATTTT. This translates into CASSLGTSGSTDTQYF. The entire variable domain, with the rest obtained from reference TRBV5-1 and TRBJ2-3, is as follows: KAGVTQTPRYLIKTRGQQVTLSCSPISGHRSVSWYQQTPGQGLQFLFEYFSETQRNKGNFPGRFSGRQFSNSRSEMNVSTLELGDSALYLCASSLGTSGSTDTQYFGPGTRLTVL.

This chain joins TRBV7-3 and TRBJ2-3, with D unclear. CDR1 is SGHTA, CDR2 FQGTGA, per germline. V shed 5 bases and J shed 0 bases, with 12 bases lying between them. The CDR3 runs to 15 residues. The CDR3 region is CASSSLGGSTDTQYF. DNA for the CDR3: TGTGCCAGCAGCAGTCTAGGCGGAAGCACAGATACGCAGTATTTT.

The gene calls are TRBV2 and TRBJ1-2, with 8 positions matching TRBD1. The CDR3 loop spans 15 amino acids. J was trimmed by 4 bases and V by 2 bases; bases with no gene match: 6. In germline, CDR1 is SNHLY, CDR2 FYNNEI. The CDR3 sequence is CASSEPGGEIYGYTF. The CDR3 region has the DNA TGTGCCAGCAGTGAACCAGGGGGCGAGATCTATGGCTACACCTTC.

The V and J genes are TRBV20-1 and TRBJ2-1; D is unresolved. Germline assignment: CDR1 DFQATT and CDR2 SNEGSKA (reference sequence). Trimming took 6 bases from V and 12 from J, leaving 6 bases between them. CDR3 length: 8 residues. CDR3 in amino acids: CSAYVQFF. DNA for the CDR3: TGCAGTGCCTATGTGCAGTTCTTC.

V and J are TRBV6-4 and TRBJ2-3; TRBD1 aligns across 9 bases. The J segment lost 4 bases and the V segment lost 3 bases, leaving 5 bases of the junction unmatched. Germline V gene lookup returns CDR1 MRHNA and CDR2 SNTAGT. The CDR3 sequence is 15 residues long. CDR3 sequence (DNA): TGTGCCAGCAGTGATATAAGGACAGGGGCAGATACGCAGTATTTT. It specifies CASSDIRTGADTQYF.